Listed below are T cell receptor beta chains from one sample, sequenced in a study of shared clonotypes between healthy human individuals. Measured with immunoSEQ multiplex PCR; TCRdb has only the in-frame clones, and not every one. The repertoire holds about 490,000 clones, with less than 80% as singletons. Material: PBMCs. Every receptor here comes from a woman aged 40 to 49 in good health. Some clones in this sample may be carry-over from other donors' samples. Each CDR3 is given with its conserved first and last residue. A D gene is named only where the DNA matches it firmly. Clone size is given for some rows only: seen once, a few or many times, or a class if the clone is expanded.

>-|TRBV28|TRBJ1-2|13|-
CASSFSLNYGYTF
TGTGCCAGCAGTTTTAGCCTTAACTATGGCTACACCTTC
>TRBD2|TRBV28|TRBJ2-1|17|-
CASSSTTSGSRYNEQFF
TGTGCCAGCAGTTCAACGACTAGCGGGAGCCGTTACAATGAGCAGTTCTTC
>-|TRBV5-1|TRBJ2-3|15|-
CASSLDGGPTDTQYF
TGCGCCAGCAGCTTGGACGGGGGGCCCACAGATACGCAGTATTTT
>-|TRBV4-1|TRBJ1-5|15|many
CASTRTGVLGQPQHF
TGCGCCAGCACCCGAACCGGGGTTCTGGGTCAGCCCCAGCATTTT
>-|TRBV5-5|TRBJ1-3|15|-
CASSPEGTSGNTIYF
TGTGCCAGCAGCCCAGAAGGGACATCTGGAAACACCATATATTTT
>-|TRBV30|TRBJ2-6|15|-
CAWSVVGYGANVLTF
TGTGCCTGGAGTGTAGTAGGGTACGGGGCCAACGTCCTGACTTTC
>TRBD2|TRBV28|TRBJ2-5|14|-
CASSLGGGAETQYF
TGTGCCAGCAGTTTGGGCGGGGGGGCGGAGACCCAGTACTTC
>-|TRBV29-1|TRBJ2-4|12|-
CSVTDVERVQYF
TGCAGCGTGACCGACGTGGAGCGTGTTCAGTACTTC
>TRBD1|TRBV9|TRBJ1-3|17|-
CASSVAGQLYSGNTIYF
TGTGCCAGCAGCGTAGCGGGACAGCTTTACTCTGGAAACACCATATATTTT
>-|TRBV11-2|TRBJ2-2|16|-
CASSFRQIGNTGELFF
TGTGCCAGCAGCTTTAGGCAAATCGGGAACACCGGGGAGCTGTTTTTT
>-|TRBV5-1|TRBJ2-7|14|-
CASSLDSSSYEQYF
TGCGCCAGCAGCTTGGACAGTAGCTCCTACGAGCAGTACTTC
>-|TRBV28|TRBJ2-7|14|few
CASSSPYGKYEQYF
TGTGCCAGCAGTTCCCCATACGGAAAATACGAGCAGTACTTC
>-|TRBV18|TRBJ2-7|14|-
CASSPGRAPYEQYF
TGTGCCAGCTCACCAGGGCGGGCACCCTACGAGCAGTACTTC
>TRBD2|TRBV28|TRBJ2-2|14|-
CASRSLGGTGELFF
TGTGCCAGCAGGAGCTTGGGGGGGACCGGGGAGCTGTTTTTT
>-|TRBV10-1|TRBJ2-1|16|-
CASSDSAGETYNEQFF
TGCGCCAGCAGTGACTCGGCAGGGGAAACCTACAATGAGCAGTTCTTC
>-|TRBV6-4|TRBJ2-2|13|-
CASTRVPGGELFF
TGTGCCAGCACGAGGGTTCCAGGCGGGGAGCTGTTTTTT
>-|TRBV19|TRBJ1-5|14|few
CASSAANSNQPQHF
TGTGCCAGTAGTGCCGCGAATAGCAATCAGCCCCAGCATTTT
>-|TRBV28|TRBJ2-5|16|-
CASSLRVIGTRETQYF
TGTGCCAGCAGTTTAAGGGTGATCGGGACCCGGGAGACCCAGTACTTC
>-|TRBV9|TRBJ2-3|15|-
CASSLTSYPTDTQYF
TGTGCCAGCAGCCTTACTAGCTACCCCACAGATACGCAGTATTTT
>-|TRBV28|TRBJ2-3|13|-
CASGKGTPGTQYF
TGTGCCAGCGGAAAGGGGACGCCAGGTACGCAGTATTTT
>TRBD1|TRBV28|TRBJ1-1|13|-
CASSLPDRVGAFF
TGTGCCAGCAGTTTACCCGACAGGGTTGGAGCTTTCTTT
>TRBD2|TRBV7-8|TRBJ2-3|16|-
CASSLRLAGVGDTQYF
TGTGCCAGCAGCTTAAGGCTAGCGGGAGTTGGAGATACGCAGTATTTT
>TRBD1|TRBV4-2|TRBJ2-3|14|-
CASSPLGQTDTQYF
TGTGCCAGCAGCCCCTTGGGACAGACAGATACGCAGTATTTT
>-|TRBV28|TRBJ1-5|12|-
CASSLLAQPQHF
TGTGCCAGCAGTTTGCTGGCACAGCCCCAGCATTTT
>TRBD2|TRBV7-2|TRBJ2-7|14|few
CASSLDSGRDEQYF
TGTGCCAGCAGCTTAGATAGCGGGAGGGACGAGCAGTACTTC
>TRBD1|TRBV28|TRBJ1-4|14|-
CASRRQGVGEKLFF
TGTGCCAGCCGCCGACAGGGGGTAGGGGAAAAACTGTTTTTT
>-|TRBV5-6|TRBJ1-1|16|-
CASKGTGVWVSTEAFF
TGTGCCAGCAAGGGAACGGGGGTTTGGGTGAGCACTGAAGCTTTCTTT
>-|TRBV28|TRBJ1-1|14|-
CASSLQGPPSEAFF
TGTGCCAGCAGTTTGCAGGGACCTCCCTCTGAAGCTTTCTTT
>-|TRBV10-2|TRBJ1-1|14|-
CASSEFEGITEAFF
TGCGCCAGCAGTGAATTCGAGGGGATTACTGAAGCTTTCTTT
>-|TRBV6-6|TRBJ1-1|13|-
CASRPRVGTEAFF
TGTGCCAGCAGGCCCAGGGTAGGCACTGAAGCTTTCTTT
>-|TRBV7-7|TRBJ2-7|13|-
CASSLGRGYEQYF
TGTGCCAGCAGCTTGGGCAGGGGCTACGAGCAGTACTTC
>-|TRBV5-1|TRBJ2-6|16|-
CASSFGTSSGANVLTF
TGCGCCAGCAGCTTTGGGACAAGCTCTGGGGCCAACGTCCTGACTTTC
>-|TRBV7-3|TRBJ2-1|17|-
CASSLRPKASSYNEQFF
TGTGCCAGCAGTTTAAGGCCGAAGGCGAGCTCCTACAATGAGCAGTTCTTC
>-|TRBV7-9|TRBJ2-5|14|once
CASSYGAAQETQYF
TGTGCCAGCAGCTATGGGGCAGCCCAAGAGACCCAGTACTTC
>-|TRBV19|TRBJ2-1|13|once
CASSIAGVSEQFF
TGTGCCAGTAGTATAGCAGGGGTTAGTGAGCAGTTCTTC
>TRBD1|TRBV28|TRBJ2-7|14|-
CASSHGTGDYEQYF
TGTGCCAGCAGCCACGGGACAGGAGACTACGAGCAGTACTTC
>TRBD1|TRBV15|TRBJ1-2|13|-
CATSRVGGNGYTF
TGTGCCACCAGCAGAGTAGGGGGCAATGGCTACACCTTC
>-|TRBV7-2|TRBJ2-1|13|-
CASSRGGGTEQFF
TGTGCCAGCAGCCGCGGAGGGGGCACTGAGCAGTTCTTC
>TRBD1|TRBV7-9|TRBJ2-2|16|-
CASSRHGTENTGELFF
TGTGCCAGCAGCCGTCACGGGACAGAGAACACCGGGGAGCTGTTTTTT
>-|TRBV10-2|TRBJ2-7|14|-
CASHGPGKSDEQYF
TGCGCCAGCCACGGACCAGGGAAATCGGACGAGCAGTACTTC
>-|TRBV19|TRBJ2-2|12|-
CASSPRTGELFF
TGTGCCAGTAGTCCACGGACCGGGGAGCTGTTTTTT
>-|TRBV10-3|TRBJ2-1|13|-
CAISESTPGEQFF
TGTGCCATCAGTGAGTCGACTCCGGGCGAGCAGTTCTTC
>-|TRBV28|TRBJ2-2|13|-
CASNGQAHGELFF
TGTGCCAGCAACGGCCAGGCACACGGGGAGCTGTTTTTT
>-|TRBV11-2|TRBJ1-5|13|few
CASSFDSNQPQHF
TGTGCCAGCAGCTTTGATAGCAATCAGCCCCAGCATTTT
>-|TRBV11-2|TRBJ2-3|15|-
CASSLDRTGTDTQYF
TGTGCCAGCAGCTTAGACAGGACAGGCACAGATACGCAGTATTTT
>TRBD1|TRBV5-1|TRBJ2-1|15|-
CASSLATRTGDEQFF
TGCGCCAGCAGCTTGGCCACTAGGACAGGCGATGAGCAGTTCTTC
>-|TRBV5-4|TRBJ2-7|13|-
CASSRGDVYEQYF
TGTGCCAGCAGCCGAGGGGACGTCTACGAGCAGTACTTC
>-|TRBV7-9|TRBJ2-1|15|few
CASSLPRSSYNEQFF
TGTGCCAGCAGCTTACCGCGGAGCTCCTACAATGAGCAGTTCTTC
>-|TRBV7-8|TRBJ1-1|15|-
CASSLFAHELTEAFF
TGTGCCAGCAGCTTATTTGCACATGAGCTCACTGAAGCTTTCTTT
>TRBD1|TRBV18|TRBJ1-1|15|-
CASSPRQGEATEAFF
TGTGCCAGCTCACCCCGGCAGGGGGAGGCCACTGAAGCTTTCTTT
>TRBD1|TRBV4-2|TRBJ2-7|16|-
CASSSLQGPNPYEQYF
TGTGCCAGCAGCAGCCTACAGGGGCCCAACCCCTACGAGCAGTACTTC
>-|TRBV5-1|TRBJ1-2|13|-
CASSFEPSGGYTF
TGCGCCAGCAGCTTTGAACCATCGGGTGGCTACACCTTC
>TRBD2|TRBV4-3|TRBJ2-7|15|-
CASSPGLAGEYEQYF
TGCGCCAGCAGCCCCGGACTAGCGGGAGAGTACGAGCAGTACTTC
>-|TRBV5-1|TRBJ1-2|15|-
CASSPRGNPNYGYTF
TGCGCCAGCAGCCCGAGGGGGAACCCTAACTATGGCTACACCTTC
>TRBD1|TRBV6-1|TRBJ2-7|13|few
CASSAGGSYEQYF
TGTGCCAGCAGTGCAGGGGGCTCCTACGAGCAGTACTTC
>-|TRBV5-5|TRBJ2-3|14|few
CASSDTSSTDTQYF
TGTGCCAGCAGCGACACTAGCAGCACAGATACGCAGTATTTT
>-|TRBV7-9|TRBJ1-5|14|few
CASSLGSRNQPQHF
TGTGCCAGCAGCTTAGGCAGCCGCAATCAGCCCCAGCATTTT
>-|TRBV5-5|TRBJ2-6|15|-
CASSATALGANVLTF
TGTGCCAGCAGCGCAACAGCCCTTGGGGCCAACGTCCTGACTTTC
>TRBD1|TRBV5-1|TRBJ1-1|16|once
CASRAAGDRGGTEAFF
TGCGCCAGCAGAGCAGCCGGCGACAGGGGAGGGACTGAAGCTTTCTTT
>-|TRBV7-3|TRBJ2-7|15|-
CASSLMHGTRNEQYF
TGTGCCAGCAGCTTGATGCACGGTACAAGGAACGAGCAGTACTTC